These 2 T cell receptor beta chains originate from one sample sequenced in a study of T cell changes during pregnancy in multiple sclerosis. Sequencing used immunoSEQ multiplex PCR; TCRdb keeps in-frame clones, though not all of them. The sample lists tens of thousands of clones, about 89% occurring once. The sample in question was CD4+ T cells from peripheral blood mononuclear cells, obtained in the first trimester of pregnancy. The source is a female donor with multiple sclerosis, enrolled in a pregnancy study.

J is TRBJ1-5 and V is TRBV4-3; 7 bases match TRBD1. The CDR3 runs 15 residues. After removal of 1 base from V and 7 bases from J, the junction contained 7 bases not matched to a gene. The V gene's germline CDR1 is LGHNA and CDR2 YSLEER. CDR3 nucleotides: TGCGCCAGCAGCCAAGGACAGGGTGGTGGGCAGCCCCAGCATTTT. Translated: CASSQGQGGGQPQHF.

The chain combines TRBV5-1 with TRBJ2-1, with D possibly being TRBD2 (5 bases). V was shortened by 2 bases and J by 8 bases, with 17 bases between the two germline ends. The CDR3 is 15 amino acids. Germline V gene sequence: CDR1 SGHRS, CDR2 YFSETQ. DNA for the CDR3: TGCGCCAGCAGCTTAAGCGGATCGGTCGACGATGAGCAGTTCTTC. Translation: CASSLSGSVDDEQFF.